These 21 T cell receptor beta chains originate from one sample sequenced in a study of CXCR3-negative and CXCR3-positive naive CD8 T cells. UMI labels and 5' RACE were used to prepare the TRB cDNA libraries. TCRdb reprocessed the 5' RACE reads and stores each CDR3 protein as one record, lacking DNA. The sample table includes tens of thousands of distinct CDR3 sequences. The sample taken for sequencing was naive CXCR3- CD8+ T cells from blood. Subset: CD45RO-CCR7+CD27+CD95- naive CD8+ T cells lacking CXCR3 (TNR3-). These receptors all stem from a human donor in good health. Some clones in this sample may be carry-over from other donors' samples.

CDR3 in amino acids: CASSSSLGGLAGDNEQFF. The V gene is TRBV7-3, the J gene TRBJ2-1; checking the TCRdb D call of TRBD2 is not possible without DNA. In germline, CDR1 is SGHTA, CDR2 FQGTGA. The CDR3 extends over 18 amino acids.

V and J are TRBV12-3 or TRBV12-4 and TRBJ2-1; checking the TCRdb D call of TRBD2 is not possible without DNA. The CDR3 runs 16 residues. The CDR3 loop reads CASRETSGRGTNEQFF.

This chain links TRBV12-3 or TRBV12-4 with TRBJ2-1. The CDR3 runs 15 residues. CDR3 loop: CASSRERSRGNEQFF.

The CDR3 spells CASSFRDLDYEQYF. The rearrangement links TRBV7-8 to TRBJ2-7; TCRdb lists TRBD2, though no DNA is available to test this call. Germline CDR1 is SGHVS and CDR2 is FQNEAQ. The length of the CDR3 is 14 residues.

The gene calls are TRBV28 and TRBJ2-4; TCRdb reports TRBD1, a call that lacks DNA to check it against. Per germline, CDR1 MDHEN and CDR2 SYDVKM. CDR3 length equals 16 residues. This chain's CDR3 is CASSFRDSLAKNIQYF.

The chain links TRBV6-5 to TRBJ1-1; TCRdb reports TRBD1, a call that lacks DNA to check it against. The length of the CDR3 is 13 residues. The germline gives CDR1 MNHEY, CDR2 SVGAGI. CDR3 residues: CAVRDPMNTEAFF.

This chain joins TRBV29-1 and TRBJ2-1; TCRdb's assignment of TRBD2 cannot be checked, as there is no DNA. The CDR3 is 14 amino acids. The germline gives CDR1 SQVTM, CDR2 ANQGSEA. CDR3 protein: CSVGELAAYNEQFF.

The chain employs TRBV7-8 and TRBJ2-5. The CDR3 runs 17 residues. Germline CDR1 is SGHVS and CDR2 is FQNEAQ. Here the CDR3 reads CASSDRHPDPYQETQYF.

This chain joins TRBV12-3 or TRBV12-4 and TRBJ1-3. This CDR3 is built from 13 residues. The CDR3 sequence: CASWQETGNTIYF.

The V and J genes are TRBV19 and TRBJ2-7; TCRdb designates TRBD2, a call that cannot be tested without DNA. The CDR3 loop spans 15 amino acids. Germline CDR1 reads LNHDA; CDR2 reads SQIVND (reference sequence). CDR3 protein: CASSISSGSIYEQYF.

V gene TRBV5-6 combines with J gene TRBJ1-1. Germline V lookup: CDR1 SGHDT, CDR2 YYEEEE. The CDR3 covers 13 residues. The CDR3 is CASSLDPTTEAFF. Combining the CDR3 with reference TRBV5-6 and TRBJ1-1 gives the whole variable domain DAGVTQSPTHLIKTRGQQVTLRCSPKSGHDTVSWYQQALGQGPQFIFQYYEEEERQRGNFPDRFSGHQFPNYSSELNVNALLLGDSALYLCASSLDPTTEAFFGQGTRLTVV.

This chain uses TRBV21-1 with TRBJ1-6; there is no DNA to check the TCRdb D call of TRBD1. TRBV21-1 is recorded as a pseudogene. This CDR3 has 18 residues. The CDR3 here is CASSKEGDPEGDNSPLHF.

This chain links TRBV7-9 with TRBJ1-4; the TRBD1 assignment by TCRdb is unverifiable without DNA. The CDR3 loop spans 13 amino acids. Germline loops: CDR1 SEHNR, CDR2 FQNEAQ (reference sequence). The chain's CDR3 is CASRGGNRGELFF.

The chain couples TRBV7-6 to TRBJ1-5; without DNA, the TCRdb call of TRBD1 cannot be checked. Looked up from germline, CDR1 is SGHVS and CDR2 is FNYEAQ. CDR3 length: 15 residues. The CDR3 protein is CASSLGQGNNQPQHF. Full variable domain (rest looked up from reference TRBV7-6 and TRBJ1-5): GAGVSQSPRYKVTKRGQDVALRCDPISGHVSLYWYRQALGQGPEFLTYFNYEAQQDKSGLPNDRFSAERPEGSISTLTIQRTEQRDSAMYRCASSLGQGNNQPQHFGDGTRLSIL.

The J gene is TRBJ2-7, the V gene TRBV29-1; absent DNA, TCRdb's TRBD1 call cannot be checked. In germline, CDR1 is SQVTM, CDR2 ANQGSEA. CDR3 size: 13 residues. The CDR3 protein is CSGLRDSSYEQYF.

The chain recombines TRBV29-1 with TRBJ2-5. The length of the CDR3 is 12 residues. Germline V lookup: CDR1 SQVTM, CDR2 ANQGSEA. This CDR3 is CSVVGLGETQYF.

The chain has TRBV29-1 and TRBJ2-5; TCRdb gives TRBD1 as the D gene, but with no DNA this cannot be confirmed. This CDR3 region has 12 residues. Per germline, CDR1 SQVTM and CDR2 ANQGSEA. CDR3 in amino acids: CSVVRTEETQYF.

CDR3 amino acids: CASSRSGVGSYEQYF. The chain links TRBV7-3 to TRBJ2-7; TCRdb's D gene call, TRBD1, goes unchecked for lack of DNA. This CDR3 spans 15 amino acids. Germline V gives CDR1 SGHTA, CDR2 FQGTGA.

The chain couples TRBV4-3 to TRBJ2-1; TCRdb outputs TRBD2, but without DNA this stays unchecked. CDR1 and CDR2 (germline): LGHNA, YSLEER. This CDR3 region has 16 residues. CDR3 sequence reads: CASSHGTSGGENEQFF.

V usage is TRBV28 and J usage is TRBJ2-7; TCRdb proposes TRBD1, but this gene call is untestable without DNA. Germline V gene data show CDR1 as MDHEN and CDR2 as SYDVKM. The CDR3 length is 14 residues. The CDR3 protein is CASSAPGTTYEQYF.

CDR3 region: CASSKPGYEQYF. The gene calls are TRBV21-1 and TRBJ2-7; the TCRdb D gene call, TRBD1, has no DNA to confirm it. TRBV21-1 is described as a pseudogene. The CDR3 contains 12 residues.